This TCR beta chain derives from a study of T cells in Graves' hyperthyroidism and ophthalmopathy. Template material for amplifying TCR beta CDR3 regions consisted of RNA transcripts. With the HTBI primer set, the TCR CDR3 went through a first round of RT-PCR. TCRdb ran MiXCR on the multiplex PCR reads and lists one entry per CDR3 protein. The sample has hundreds of thousands of distinct CDR3 sequences, 14% to 15% seen once; the top ten hold roughly 4.5%. With 6 bases clipped from V and 5 bases from J, the junction kept 7 bases outside the gene matches. CDR3 size: 15 residues. Germline V CDR1 and CDR2: MNHNS, SASEGT.

V gene TRBV6-1 combines with J gene TRBJ2-5; TRBD1 matches 12 bases. This TCR came from a woman aged 40 to 50 with Graves' ophthalmopathy. The sample was blood. The CDR3 sequence: CASSRGDRGLETQYF. Written as DNA, the CDR3 is TGTGCCAGCAGCCGAGGGGACAGGGGGCTCGAGACCCAGTACTTC.